The text below deals with one T cell receptor (beta chain). The CDR3 consists of 13 residues. Deletions cut 1 base from V and 3 bases from J, with 6 bases between. CDR1 and CDR2 (germline): SGHTA, FQGNSA. The data belong to a study of cytomegalovirus exposure and HLA in healthy donors. Primers included in the PCR were 60 Vbeta and 13 Jbeta primers. Assay: immunoSEQ multiplex PCR; the TCRdb copy retains only in-frame clones and omits some. Recorded here are about 170,000 clones; the top ten clones represent around 1.4%. Sequenced material: PBMCs. This clonotype was sampled from a woman between 55 and 75 years old in good health and CMV-seronegative. The rearrangement links TRBV7-2 to TRBJ1-2, with TRBD1 as a possible D gene (5 bases). CDR3 bases: TGTGCCAGCAGCTTAGTAGGGGACTATGGCTACACCTTC. This encodes CASSLVGDYGYTF. Full variable domain (remainder filled in from reference TRBV7-2 and TRBJ1-2): GAGVSQSPSNKVTEKGKDVELRCDPISGHTALYWYRQSLGQGLEFLIYFQGNSAPDKSGLPSDRFSAERTGGSVSTLTIQRTQQEDSAVYLCASSLVGDYGYTFGSGTRLTVV.